The 16 T cell receptor beta chains below come from one sample, sequenced in a study of beta chain features in type 1 diabetes. TCRB transcripts that were expressed got sequenced, as all of the isolated RNA had been reverse transcribed. Assay used: immunoSEQ multiplex PCR; TCRdb lists only in-frame clones, some missing. The sample holds about 22,000 clones, 50% to 60% seen once. Study-level findings and limits: Researchers report that Type 1 diabetes patients had moderately but significantly shorter TCRB CDR3s across all four CD4+ subsets.

Their recognized antigens are unknown. The material sequenced was stem cell memory CD4+ T cells from blood. The receptors here all came from a man aged 18 to 30 with type 1 diabetes.

The J gene is TRBJ2-7, the V gene TRBV4-2; tentatively, D is TRBD1 (5 bases). Trimming removed 0 bases from V and 2 bases from J, with 14 bases in between. CDR1 is LGHNA and CDR2 is YNFKEQ in the germline V gene. This CDR3 has 16 residues. The CDR3: CASSQDWIQGPYEQYF. CDR3 coding DNA: TGTGCCAGCAGCCAAGATTGGATCCAGGGTCCCTACGAGCAGTACTTC.

V gene TRBV19 combines with J gene TRBJ2-5; D is unresolved. Trimming shortened V by 5 bases and J by 5 bases, and 12 bases separated the two germline ends. This CDR3 is 13 amino acids long. CDR1 is LNHDA and CDR2 is SQIVND in the germline V gene (reference sequence). The CDR3 is CASSRVGWETQYF. Written as DNA, the CDR3 is TGTGCCAGTAGTCGAGTTGGTTGGGAGACCCAGTACTTC.

In its sample, this clone was seen a few times. V usage is TRBV30 and J usage is TRBJ1-5; 8 bases map to TRBD1. The CDR3 sequence is 14 residues long. Germline V gene sequence: CDR1 GTSNPN, CDR2 SVGIG (reference sequence). Trimming at V came to 5 bases and at J to 0 bases, leaving 3 bases not matched to a gene. This CDR3 reads CAWQQGDSNQPQHF. DNA of the CDR3: TGTGCCTGGCAACAGGGGGATAGCAATCAGCCCCAGCATTTT.

The V and J genes are TRBV5-1 and TRBJ2-3, with a tentative D call TRBD2 (5 bases). V lost 4 bases and J 1 base, leaving 13 bases between the germline ends. The CDR3 extends over 15 amino acids. Germline V gives CDR1 SGHRS, CDR2 YFSETQ. This CDR3 is CASSGQLGGTDTQYF. In DNA, the CDR3 is TGCGCCAGCAGCGGCCAGCTGGGAGGCACAGATACGCAGTATTTT. The whole variable domain, filled in from reference TRBV5-1 and TRBJ2-3, reads KAGVTQTPRYLIKTRGQQVTLSCSPISGHRSVSWYQQTPGQGLQFLFEYFSETQRNKGNFPGRFSGRQFSNSRSEMNVSTLELGDSALYLCASSGQLGGTDTQYFGPGTRLTVL.

This clone has more than one count but fewer than ten. The rearrangement uses TRBV11-2 and TRBJ2-5; TRBD2 agrees at 11 bases. The J call may be in error: the DNA end matches TRBJ2-7 better. This CDR3 has 16 residues. Per the germline V gene, CDR1 is SGHAT and CDR2 is FQNNGV. CDR3 residues: CASSLASTSGAYEQYF. For the CDR3, the DNA is TGTGCCAGCAGCTTGGCCTCGACTAGCGGGGCCTACGAGCAGTACTTC.

The chain employs TRBV5-1 and TRBJ2-2, with D unresolved. CDR3 length: 12 amino acids. Trimming took off 4 bases at V and 7 bases at J, with 8 bases between the two ends. Germline V gives CDR1 SGHRS, CDR2 YFSETQ. The CDR3 region has the DNA TGCGCCAGCAGCGAGGTTGACGGGGAGCTGTTTTTT. This translates into CASSEVDGELFF.

In this sample, this clone turned up a few times. V and J are TRBV10-1 and TRBJ2-7, with unresolved D. CDR3 size: 14 residues. Trimming cost V 2 bases and J 0 bases, with 8 bases left between them. Per the germline V gene, CDR1 is WNHNN and CDR2 is SYGVQD (reference sequence). CDR3 nucleotide sequence: TGCGCCAGCAGTGAGGGCCGCAGCTCCTACGAGCAGTACTTC. This codes for CASSEGRSSYEQYF.

This clone was seen only once. This rearrangement joins TRBV9 to TRBJ1-2; D may be TRBD1 (5 bases). In germline, CDR1 is SGDLS, CDR2 YYNGEE. This CDR3 has 15 residues. The V end lost 4 bases, the J end lost 3 bases, and 16 bases lay between the germline ends. CDR3 coding DNA: TGTGCCAGCAGCCCACATCGGGGGTTGGACTATGGCTACACCTTC. This codes for CASSPHRGLDYGYTF.

This chain joins TRBV29-1 and TRBJ2-7, with a possible D match to TRBD2 (5 bases). Looked up from germline, CDR1 is SQVTM and CDR2 is ANQGSEA. V lost 2 bases, J lost 7 bases, and 15 bases lay in between. The CDR3 has 13 residues. The DNA of the CDR3 is TGCAGCGTTGAAAGTAACCCCGGGATGGAGCAGTACTTC. Translating gives CSVESNPGMEQYF.

This clone was seen a single time. The chain joins TRBV7-2 to TRBJ2-1; 7 bases are a match to TRBD2. Germline CDR1 and CDR2: SGHTA and FQGNSA. The CDR3 loop spans 16 amino acids. Losses at the gene ends were 8 bases for V and 0 bases for J; bases not matched to a gene: 10. CDR3 protein: CASRRERGRSYNEQFF. The CDR3 DNA reads TGTGCCAGCCGTCGGGAGCGGGGCCGCTCCTACAATGAGCAGTTCTTC. Together with reference TRBV7-2 and TRBJ2-1, the CDR3 gives the full variable domain: GAGVSQSPSNKVTEKGKDVELRCDPISGHTALYWYRQSLGQGLEFLIYFQGNSAPDKSGLPSDRFSAERTGGSVSTLTIQRTQQEDSAVYLCASRRERGRSYNEQFFGPGTRLTVL.

This clone turned up a few times. The chain uses TRBV5-1 and TRBJ1-4, with TRBD1 matching over 7 bases. Germline loops: CDR1 SGHRS, CDR2 YFSETQ. CDR3 size: 15 residues. Losses at the gene ends were 4 bases for V and 8 bases for J; bases not matched to a gene: 11. CDR3 bases: TGCGCCAGCAGCGGGACAGTGGGCACGAACGAAAAACTGTTTTTT. The encoded protein is CASSGTVGTNEKLFF.

V and J are TRBV5-1 and TRBJ1-6; D gene ambiguous. The CDR3 is 13 residues long. V was cut by 0 bases and J by 8 bases, with 6 bases left in between. Germline loops: CDR1 SGHRS, CDR2 YFSETQ. The CDR3 DNA reads TGCGCCAGCAGCTTGGTCTCAGATTCACCCCTCCACTTT. Its translation is CASSLVSDSPLHF.

This clone was detected only once. V is TRBV5-1 and J is TRBJ1-3; 8 bases match TRBD1. Germline V lookup: CDR1 SGHRS, CDR2 YFSETQ. Trimming took 6 bases from V and 1 from J; bases not matched to a gene: 6. This CDR3 is 15 amino acids long. The CDR3 DNA follows: TGCGCCAGCAATCCCGGGGACAGGTCTGGAAACACCATATATTTT. Amino acids: CASNPGDRSGNTIYF.

This clone was seen a few times. The chain links TRBV5-1 to TRBJ1-1, with 9 nucleotides matching TRBD1. Losses at the gene ends were 0 bases for V and 2 bases for J; bases not matched to a gene: 8. There are 17 residues in the CDR3. CDR1 SGHRS and CDR2 YFSETQ come from the germline V gene. This chain's CDR3 is CASSLGQGDRINTEAFF. CDR3 DNA sequence: TGCGCCAGCAGCTTGGGACAGGGGGATCGGATCAACACTGAAGCTTTCTTT.

This clone was counted a single time. The J gene is TRBJ2-7, the V gene TRBV28, with 12 bases aligning to TRBD1. J was trimmed by 5 bases and V by 6 bases; bases with no gene match: 5. CDR1 is MDHEN, CDR2 SYDVKM, per germline. CDR3 length: 14 amino acids. CDR3 nucleotide sequence: TGTGCCAGCAGGCCGGGACAGGGGGCGGACGAGCAGTACTTC. It encodes CASRPGQGADEQYF.

V and J are TRBV4-2 and TRBJ2-3; 9 bases agree with TRBD2. CDR3 length: 14 residues. V gave up 0 bases and J gave up 10 bases; unmatched junction bases: 5. Germline values: CDR1 LGHNA, CDR2 YNFKEQ. The CDR3 is CASSQDRGLAAQYF. The CDR3 DNA reads TGTGCCAGCAGCCAAGATAGGGGACTAGCAGCGCAGTATTTT.